The T cell receptor (beta chain) described here comes from a study of T-cell reconstitution after alpha-beta-depleted transplantation in children. V was pared by 1 base and J by 0 bases, with 4 bases of the junction left unmatched. This CDR3 spans 15 amino acids. Germline CDR1 SGHDT, CDR2 YYEEEE. Library preparation (for TCRbeta) was performed with unique molecular identifiers. TCRdb ran MiXCR on the PCR reads and lists one entry per CDR3 protein. The repertoire has 450,000 to 600,000 distinct CDR3 sequences, about a sixth of them found once; the top ten carry less than 4%. This receptor was identified in a human donor who donated a stem cell graft to a child with acute lymphoblastic leukemia. The rearrangement uses TRBV5-6 and TRBJ2-7, with TRBD2 matching 7 bases. The sample in question was PBMCs from the stem cell graft donor, obtained from the stem cell graft. CDR3 protein: CASSLSLAASYEQYF. DNA of the CDR3: TGTGCCAGCAGCTTGTCTCTAGCGGCCTCCTACGAGCAGTACTTC.